The source of this TCR beta chain is a study of OX40 agonist ivuxolimab in advanced cancers. The repertoire was sequenced with immunoSEQ multiplex PCR; TCRdb's copy has only in-frame clones and lacks some. The sample carries about 80,000 clones, roughly 86% recorded once. The CDR3 runs 17 residues. The germline gives CDR1 SGHDT, CDR2 YYEEEE. V gave up 3 bases and J gave up 1 base; unmatched junction bases: 10. The source material was CD4+ or CD8+ T cells sorted from blood, sampled in a trial of the OX40 agonist ivuxolimab. V is TRBV5-6 and J is TRBJ1-1; 9 bases map to TRBD1. This receptor was taken from an adult with an advanced solid tumor such as melanoma, head and neck, liver or kidney cancer. The CDR3 DNA sequence: TGTGCCAGCAGCTCCGTCCCGGGACAGGGTTGGAACACTGAAGCTTTCTTT. It translates to CASSSVPGQGWNTEAFF.